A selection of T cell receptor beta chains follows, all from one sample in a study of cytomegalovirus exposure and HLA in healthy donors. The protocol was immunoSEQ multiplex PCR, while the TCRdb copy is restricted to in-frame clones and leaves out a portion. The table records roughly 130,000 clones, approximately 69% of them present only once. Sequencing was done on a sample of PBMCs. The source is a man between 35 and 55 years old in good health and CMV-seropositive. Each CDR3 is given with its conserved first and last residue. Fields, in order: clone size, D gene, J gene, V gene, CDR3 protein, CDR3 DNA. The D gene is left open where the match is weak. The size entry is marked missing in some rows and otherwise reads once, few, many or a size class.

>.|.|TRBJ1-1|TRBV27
CASSLSVRAEAFF
TGTGCCAGCAGTTTATCCGTGAGGGCTGAAGCTTTCTTT
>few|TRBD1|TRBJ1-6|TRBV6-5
CASSGTGNSPLHF
TGTGCCAGCTCCGGGACAGGGAATTCACCCCTCCACTTT
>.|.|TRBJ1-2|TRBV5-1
CASSLGSLDTPSGTF
TGCGCCAGCAGCTTGGGGTCCCTGGACACTCCTAGCGGCACCTTC
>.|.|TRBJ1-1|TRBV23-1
CASSPQGTKNTEAFF
TGCGCCAGCAGTCCTCAGGGGACAAAGAACACTGAAGCTTTCTTT
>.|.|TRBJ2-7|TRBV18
CASSPWSGGLFEQYF
TGTGCCAGCTCACCATGGTCAGGAGGATTGTTCGAGCAGTACTTC
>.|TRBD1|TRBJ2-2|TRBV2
CASYRGIGELFF
TGTGCCAGTTACAGGGGGATCGGGGAGCTGTTTTTT
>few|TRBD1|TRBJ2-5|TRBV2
CASRKDREETQYF
TGTGCCAGCAGGAAGGACAGGGAAGAGACCCAGTACTTC
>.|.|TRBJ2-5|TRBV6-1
CASTRQEKETQYF
TGTGCCAGCACCAGACAGGAGAAAGAGACCCAGTACTTC
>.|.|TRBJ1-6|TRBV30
CAWSVPSIDFNSPLHF
TGTGCCTGGAGTGTACCCAGTATCGATTTTAATTCACCCCTCCACTTT
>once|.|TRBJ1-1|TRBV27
CASSPIDSIREAFF
TGTGCCAGCAGTCCCATAGACAGTATCCGTGAAGCTTTCTTT
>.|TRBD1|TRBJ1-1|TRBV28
CASSSLRQGRTEAFF
TGTGCCAGCAGTTCCCTCAGACAGGGAAGGACTGAAGCTTTCTTT
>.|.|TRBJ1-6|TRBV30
CACRTGNSYNSPLHF
TGTGCCTGCAGAACAGGGAACTCCTATAATTCACCCCTCCACTTT
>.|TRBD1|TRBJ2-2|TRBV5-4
CASSSSRDRMNTGELFF
TGTGCCAGCAGCTCCAGCCGGGACAGGATGAACACCGGGGAGCTGTTTTTT
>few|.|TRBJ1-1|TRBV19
CATYYPGEPNTEAFF
TGTGCCACCTACTACCCGGGGGAGCCAAACACTGAAGCTTTCTTT
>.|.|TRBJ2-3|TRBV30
CAWSLARSTDTQYF
TGTGCCTGGAGTTTAGCGAGAAGCACAGATACGCAGTATTTT
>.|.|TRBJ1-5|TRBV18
CASSPSGQNSNQPQHF
TGTGCCAGCTCACCTTCGGGACAAAATAGCAATCAGCCCCAGCATTTT